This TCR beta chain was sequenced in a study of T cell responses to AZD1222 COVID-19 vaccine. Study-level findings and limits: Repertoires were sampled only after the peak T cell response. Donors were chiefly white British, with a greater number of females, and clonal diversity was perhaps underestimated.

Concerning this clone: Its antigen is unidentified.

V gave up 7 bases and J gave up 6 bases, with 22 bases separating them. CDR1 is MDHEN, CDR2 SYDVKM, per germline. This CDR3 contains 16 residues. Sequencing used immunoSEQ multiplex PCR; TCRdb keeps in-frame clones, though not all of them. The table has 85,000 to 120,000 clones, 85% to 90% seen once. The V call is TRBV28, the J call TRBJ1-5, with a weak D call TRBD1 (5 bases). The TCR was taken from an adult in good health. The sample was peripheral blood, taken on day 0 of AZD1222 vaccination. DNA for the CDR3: TGTGCCAGCAATCAAGGAGGACCCGGGGCGGGTCAGCCCCAGCATTTT. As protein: CASNQGGPGAGQPQHF.